A single sample gave rise to the 8 T cell receptor beta chains below, sequenced in a study of PD-1 blockade in mismatch repair-deficient tumors. Assay used: immunoSEQ multiplex PCR; TCRdb lists only in-frame clones, some missing. Of roughly 120,000 clones listed, 88% are singletons. Sequencing was performed on peripheral blood, taken roughly 67 weeks after starting pembrolizumab. The receptors originated from an adult with mismatch repair-deficient cancer.

V is TRBV4-1 and J is TRBJ1-2; D uncertain. The V gene's germline CDR1 is MGHRA and CDR2 YSYEKL. V lost 3 bases, J lost 3 bases, and 11 bases lay in between. The CDR3 sequence is 14 residues long. The CDR3 DNA reads TGCGCCAGCAGCCATTCCCGGTCAGACTATGGCTACACCTTC. Amino acids: CASSHSRSDYGYTF.

The chain joins TRBV5-1 to TRBJ1-1, with no clear D. Trimming cost V 4 bases and J 0 bases, with 7 bases left between them. The CDR3 totals 13 residues. Germline values: CDR1 SGHRS, CDR2 YFSETQ. CDR3 bases: TGCGCCAGCAGCGGAAAAGTGAACACTGAAGCTTTCTTT. It codes for CASSGKVNTEAFF.

The rearrangement joins TRBV19 to TRBJ1-1; D is ambiguous. CDR3 size: 13 residues. Germline CDR1 LNHDA, CDR2 SQIVND (reference sequence). The germline V and J ends were trimmed by 6 bases and 3 bases, with 11 bases remaining between them. Here the CDR3 reads CASRMGGYTEAFF. The CDR3 region has the DNA TGTGCCAGTAGGATGGGAGGGTACACTGAAGCTTTCTTT.

The chain has TRBV11-2 and TRBJ1-2; TRBD1 might be the D (6 bases). Germline loops: CDR1 SGHAT, CDR2 FQNNGV. V lost 1 base and J lost 7, with 13 bases in between. This CDR3 has 14 residues. In DNA, the CDR3 is TGTGCCAGCAGCTTAGGGCAGGGGTGGAGTGGCTACACCTTC. The encoded protein is CASSLGQGWSGYTF.

The V call is TRBV27, the J call TRBJ2-1, with 12 bases that match TRBD2. There are 16 residues in the CDR3. Trimming removed 6 bases from V and 1 base from J; junction bases left unmatched: 4. The germline V gene encodes CDR1 MNHEY and CDR2 SMNVEV (reference sequence). For the CDR3, the DNA is TGTGCCAGCAGCCTAGCGGGAGGGCCTTCCTACAATGAGCAGTTCTTC. It specifies CASSLAGGPSYNEQFF.

V and J are TRBV7-9 and TRBJ2-7; TRBD1 matches at 7 bases. Germline V gene data show CDR1 as SEHNR and CDR2 as FQNEAQ (reference sequence). The CDR3 has 15 residues. Trimming took 4 bases from V and 9 from J; bases not matched to a gene: 15. The CDR3 protein is CASSSHRDRDRAQYF. CDR3 coding DNA: TGTGCCAGCAGCTCACACCGGGACAGAGATCGCGCGCAGTACTTC. Variable domain in full (rest from reference TRBV7-9 and TRBJ2-7): DTGVSQNPRHKITKRGQNVTFRCDPISEHNRLYWYRQTLGQGPEFLTYFQNEAQLEKSRLLSDRFSAERPKGSFSTLEIQRTEQGDSAMYLCASSSHRDRDRAQYFGPGTRLTVT.

This clone is a singleton in its sample. In DNA, the CDR3 is TGTGCCAGTAGTATCGAACAGGGCCGGGCGGAGACCCAGTACTTC. Protein: CASSIEQGRAETQYF. V usage is TRBV19 and J usage is TRBJ2-5; D perhaps matches TRBD1 (6 bases). From germline, CDR1 is LNHDA and CDR2 SQIVND (reference sequence). Between the trimmed V and J ends, which lost 3 bases and 5 bases, there was a span of 16 bases. CDR3 length: 15 residues. Drawing the rest from reference TRBV19 and TRBJ2-5, the complete variable domain is DGGITQSPKYLFRKEGQNVTLSCEQNLNHDAMYWYRQDPGQGLRLIYYSQIVNDFQKGDIAEGYSVSREKKESFPLTVTSAQKNPTAFYLCASSIEQGRAETQYFGPGTRLLVL.

CDR3: CATKQGTETQYF. The CDR3 nucleotides read TGTGCCACAAAACAGGGGACCGAGACCCAGTACTTC. This chain joins TRBV19 and TRBJ2-5; 7 bases align to TRBD1. Trimming cost V 10 bases and J 5 bases; bases outside gene matches: 7. The CDR3 spans 12 residues. Germline CDR1 and CDR2: LNHDA and SQIVND (reference sequence).